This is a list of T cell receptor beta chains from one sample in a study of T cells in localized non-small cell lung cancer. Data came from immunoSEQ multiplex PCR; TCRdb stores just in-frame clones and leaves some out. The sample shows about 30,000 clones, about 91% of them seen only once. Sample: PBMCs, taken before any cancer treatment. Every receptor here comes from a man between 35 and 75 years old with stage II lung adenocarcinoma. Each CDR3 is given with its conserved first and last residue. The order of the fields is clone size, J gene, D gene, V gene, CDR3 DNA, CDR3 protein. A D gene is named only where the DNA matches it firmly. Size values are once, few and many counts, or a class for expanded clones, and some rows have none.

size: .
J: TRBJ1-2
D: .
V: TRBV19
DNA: TGTGCCAGTAGTGTAGGGACGGGAAACTATGGCTACACCTTC
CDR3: CASSVGTGNYGYTF

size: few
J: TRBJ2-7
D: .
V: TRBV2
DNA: TGTGCCAGCAGCTTAAACTACGAGCAGTACTTC
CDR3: CASSLNYEQYF

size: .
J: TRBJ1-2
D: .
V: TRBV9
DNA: TGTGCCAGCAGTGCTTCGGGCTATGGCTACACCTTC
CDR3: CASSASGYGYTF

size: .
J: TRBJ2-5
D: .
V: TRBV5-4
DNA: TGTGCCAGCAGCTCCCGGGCGATAGCGCACCAAGAGACCCAGTACTTC
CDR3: CASSSRAIAHQETQYF

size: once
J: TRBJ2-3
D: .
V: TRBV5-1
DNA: TGCGCCAGCAGCTTGGTTCCCAGGTCTAGCACAGATACGCAGTATTTT
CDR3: CASSLVPRSSTDTQYF

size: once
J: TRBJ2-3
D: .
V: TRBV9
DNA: TGTGCCAGCAGCGTAGACTGGGGTACAGATACGCAGTATTTT
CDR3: CASSVDWGTDTQYF

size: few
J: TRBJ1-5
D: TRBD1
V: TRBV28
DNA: TGTGCCAGCATCGTGCGCCAGGGGGGCAATCAGCCCCAGCATTTT
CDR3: CASIVRQGGNQPQHF

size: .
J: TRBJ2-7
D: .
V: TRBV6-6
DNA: TGTGCCAGCACCGGGACAAATCCCTACGAGCAGTACTTC
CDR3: CASTGTNPYEQYF

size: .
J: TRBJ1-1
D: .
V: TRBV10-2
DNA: TGCGCCAGCAGTGCCCCCTCGGGGGGGTTAAACACTGAAGCTTTCTTT
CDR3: CASSAPSGGLNTEAFF

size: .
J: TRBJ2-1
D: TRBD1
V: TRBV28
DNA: TGTGCCAGCAGTTTGGGGACAGCCTACAATGAGCAGTTCTTC
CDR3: CASSLGTAYNEQFF

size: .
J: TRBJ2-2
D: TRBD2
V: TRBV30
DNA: TGTGCCTGGAGTGTACTAGCGGGAGACACCGGGGAGCTGTTTTTT
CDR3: CAWSVLAGDTGELFF

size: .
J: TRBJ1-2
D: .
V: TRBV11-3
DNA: TGTGCCAGCAGCTTAGGAGGGGACTATGGCTACACCTTC
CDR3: CASSLGGDYGYTF

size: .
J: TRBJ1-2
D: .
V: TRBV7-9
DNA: TGTGCCAGCAGCCATAAGGGGTATGGCTACACCTTC
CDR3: CASSHKGYGYTF

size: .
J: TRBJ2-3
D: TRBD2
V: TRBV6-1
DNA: TGTGCCAGCAGTGCCATAGCGGGAGGTACTAGCACAGATACGCAGTATTTT
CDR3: CASSAIAGGTSTDTQYF

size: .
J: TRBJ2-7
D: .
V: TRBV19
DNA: TGTGCCAGTAGTCCATCCCCCCTGGACGAGCAGTACTTC
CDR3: CASSPSPLDEQYF

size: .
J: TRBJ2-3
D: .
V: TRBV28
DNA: TGTGCCAGCAGTCCGTTTCCCGGGCCACGGGCGGGCACAGATACGCAGTATTTT
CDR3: CASSPFPGPRAGTDTQYF

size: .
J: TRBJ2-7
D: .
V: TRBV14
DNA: TGTGCCAGCAGCCAAGTCCGGGGCGAGCAGTACTTC
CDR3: CASSQVRGEQYF

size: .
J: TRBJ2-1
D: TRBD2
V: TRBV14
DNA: TGTGCCAGCAGCCCATTGACTAGCGGAAACTCCTACAATGAGCAGTTCTTC
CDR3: CASSPLTSGNSYNEQFF

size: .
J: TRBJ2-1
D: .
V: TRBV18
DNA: TGTGCCAGCTCACCACCGGTGCGGGGCACTTCACACAATGAGCAGTTCTTC
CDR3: CASSPPVRGTSHNEQFF

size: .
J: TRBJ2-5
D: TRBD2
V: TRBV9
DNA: TGTGCCAGCAGCGCTGATAGGGGACTAGTGGAGACCCAGTACTTC
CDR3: CASSADRGLVETQYF

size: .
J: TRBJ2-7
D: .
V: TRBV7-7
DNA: TGTGCCAGCAGCCCCGAACCAGCGCCGACCTACGAGCAGTACTTC
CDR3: CASSPEPAPTYEQYF

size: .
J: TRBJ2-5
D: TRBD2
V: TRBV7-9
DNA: TGTGCCAGCAGCTACCCAGCGGGAGACCAAGAGACCCAGTACTTC
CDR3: CASSYPAGDQETQYF

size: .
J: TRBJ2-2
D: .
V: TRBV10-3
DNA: TGTGCCACTTCGACAGGCCCCGGGGAGCTGTTTTTT
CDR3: CATSTGPGELFF

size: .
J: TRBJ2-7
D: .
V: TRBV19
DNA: TGTGCCAGTAGTCCGGCCCGTGGGGGTAATAGCGAGCAGTACTTC
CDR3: CASSPARGGNSEQYF

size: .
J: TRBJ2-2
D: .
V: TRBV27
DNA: TGTGCCAGCAGACCCCGGGCCGCGAACACCGGGGAGCTGTTTTTT
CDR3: CASRPRAANTGELFF

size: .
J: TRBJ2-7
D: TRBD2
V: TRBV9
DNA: TGTGCCAGCAGCGCCACTAGCGGGAGGGTAGGGGAGCAGTACTTC
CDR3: CASSATSGRVGEQYF

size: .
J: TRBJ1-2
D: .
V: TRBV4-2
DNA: TGTGCCAGCAGCCAATCAGACACGGATGGCTACACCTTC
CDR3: CASSQSDTDGYTF